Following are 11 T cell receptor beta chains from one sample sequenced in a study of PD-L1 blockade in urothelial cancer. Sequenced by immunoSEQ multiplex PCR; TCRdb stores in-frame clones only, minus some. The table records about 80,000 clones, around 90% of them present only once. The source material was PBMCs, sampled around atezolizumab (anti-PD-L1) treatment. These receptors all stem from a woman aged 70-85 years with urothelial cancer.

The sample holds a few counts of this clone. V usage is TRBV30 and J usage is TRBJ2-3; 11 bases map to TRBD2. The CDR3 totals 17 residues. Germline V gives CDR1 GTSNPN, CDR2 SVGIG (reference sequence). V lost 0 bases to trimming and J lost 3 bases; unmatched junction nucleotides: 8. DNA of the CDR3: TGTGCCTGGAGTGTACCGGGACTAGCGGATCAGACAGATACGCAGTATTTT. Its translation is CAWSVPGLADQTDTQYF.

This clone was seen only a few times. CDR3 protein: CASSLFPLTELAYEQYF. The CDR3 region has the DNA TGTGCCAGCAGTTTATTCCCTCTGACAGAATTGGCCTACGAGCAGTACTTC. This chain joins TRBV28 and TRBJ2-7, with TRBD1 as a possible D gene (5 bases). Trimming removed 1 base at V and 2 bases at J, with 18 bases between. Germline CDR1 MDHEN, CDR2 SYDVKM. This CDR3 region has 17 residues.

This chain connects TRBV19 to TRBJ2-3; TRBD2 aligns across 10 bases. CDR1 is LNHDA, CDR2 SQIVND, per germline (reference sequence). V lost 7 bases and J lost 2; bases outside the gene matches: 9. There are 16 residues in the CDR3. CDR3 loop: CASKDSGGTITDTQYF. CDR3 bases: TGTGCCAGTAAGGATAGCGGGGGGACCATCACAGATACGCAGTATTTT.

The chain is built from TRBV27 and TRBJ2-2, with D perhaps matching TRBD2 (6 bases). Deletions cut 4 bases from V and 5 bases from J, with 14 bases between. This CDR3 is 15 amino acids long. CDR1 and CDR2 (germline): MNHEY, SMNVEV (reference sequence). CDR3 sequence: CASSSRTIGTGELFF. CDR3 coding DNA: TGTGCCAGCAGTTCGCGGACTATCGGGACCGGGGAGCTGTTTTTT.

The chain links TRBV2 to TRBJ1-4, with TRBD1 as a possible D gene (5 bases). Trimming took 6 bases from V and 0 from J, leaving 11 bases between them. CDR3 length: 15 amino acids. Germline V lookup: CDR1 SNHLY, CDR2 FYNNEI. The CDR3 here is CASSPGLSTNEKLFF. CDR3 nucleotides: TGTGCCAGCAGCCCGGGACTCTCAACTAATGAAAAACTGTTTTTT. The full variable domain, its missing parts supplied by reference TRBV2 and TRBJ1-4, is EPEVTQTPSHQVTQMGQEVILRCVPISNHLYFYWYRQILGQKVEFLVSFYNNEISEKSEIFDDQFSVERPDGSNFTLKIRSTKLEDSAMYFCASSPGLSTNEKLFFGSGTQLSVL.

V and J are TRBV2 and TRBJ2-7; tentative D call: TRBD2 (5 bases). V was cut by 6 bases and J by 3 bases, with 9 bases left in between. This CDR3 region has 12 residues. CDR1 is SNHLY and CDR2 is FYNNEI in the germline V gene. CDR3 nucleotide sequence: TGTGCCAGCAGGCGGGTCCACTACGAGCAGTACTTC. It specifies CASRRVHYEQYF.

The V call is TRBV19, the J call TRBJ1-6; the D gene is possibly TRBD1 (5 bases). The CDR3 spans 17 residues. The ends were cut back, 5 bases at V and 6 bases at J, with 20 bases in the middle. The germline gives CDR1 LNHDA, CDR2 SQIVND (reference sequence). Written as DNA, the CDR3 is TGTGCCAGTAGTCTAAGGACCGAACGGGGGATTAATTCACCCCTCCACTTT. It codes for CASSLRTERGINSPLHF.

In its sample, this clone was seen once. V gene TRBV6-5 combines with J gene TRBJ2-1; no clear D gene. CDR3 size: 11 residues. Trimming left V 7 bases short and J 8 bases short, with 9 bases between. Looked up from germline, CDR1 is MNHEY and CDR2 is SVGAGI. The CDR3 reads CASTSSDEQFF. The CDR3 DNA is TGTGCCAGCACCTCGTCGGATGAGCAGTTCTTC.

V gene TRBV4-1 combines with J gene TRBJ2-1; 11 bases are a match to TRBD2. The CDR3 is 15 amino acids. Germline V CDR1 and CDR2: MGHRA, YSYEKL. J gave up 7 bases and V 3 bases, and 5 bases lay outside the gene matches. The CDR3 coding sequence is TGCGCCAGCAGCCAGCTAGCGGGAGGTTGGAATGAGCAGTTCTTC. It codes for CASSQLAGGWNEQFF.

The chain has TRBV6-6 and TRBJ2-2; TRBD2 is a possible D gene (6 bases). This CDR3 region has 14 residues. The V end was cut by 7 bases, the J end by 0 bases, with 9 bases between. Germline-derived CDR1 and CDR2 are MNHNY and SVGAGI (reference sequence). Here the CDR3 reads CASMRLANTGELFF. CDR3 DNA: TGTGCCAGCATGAGACTAGCGAACACCGGGGAGCTGTTTTTT.

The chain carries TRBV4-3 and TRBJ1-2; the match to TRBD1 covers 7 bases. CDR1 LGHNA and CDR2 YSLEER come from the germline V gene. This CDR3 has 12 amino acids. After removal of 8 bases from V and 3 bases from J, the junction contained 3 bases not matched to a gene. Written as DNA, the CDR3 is TGCGCCAGCGCCGGGACAGACTATGGCTACACCTTC. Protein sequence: CASAGTDYGYTF.